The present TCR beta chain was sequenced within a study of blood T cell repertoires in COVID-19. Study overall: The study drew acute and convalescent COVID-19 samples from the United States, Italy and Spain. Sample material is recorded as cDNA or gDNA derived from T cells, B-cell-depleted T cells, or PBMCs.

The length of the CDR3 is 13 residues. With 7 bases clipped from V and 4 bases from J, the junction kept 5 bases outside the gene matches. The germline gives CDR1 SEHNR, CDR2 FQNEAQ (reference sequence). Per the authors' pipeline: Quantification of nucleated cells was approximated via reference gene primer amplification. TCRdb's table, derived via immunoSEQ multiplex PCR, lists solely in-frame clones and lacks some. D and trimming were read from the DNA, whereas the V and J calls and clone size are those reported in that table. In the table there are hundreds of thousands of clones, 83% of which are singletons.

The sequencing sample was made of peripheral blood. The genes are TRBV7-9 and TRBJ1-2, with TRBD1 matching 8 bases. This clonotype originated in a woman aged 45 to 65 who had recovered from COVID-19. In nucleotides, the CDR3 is TGTGCCAGCACAACAGGGGGTGGCTATGGCTACACCTTC. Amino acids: CASTTGGGYGYTF. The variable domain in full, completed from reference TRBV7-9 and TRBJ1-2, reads DTGVSQNPRHKITKRGQNVTFRCDPISEHNRLYWYRQTLGQGPEFLTYFQNEAQLEKSRLLSDRFSAERPKGSFSTLEIQRTEQGDSAMYLCASTTGGGYGYTFGSGTRLTVV.